This TCR beta chain was observed in a study of CDR3 diversity in severe acne (dated by TCRdb to 2018 to 2020). Looking up the germline V gene yields CDR1 ENHRY and CDR2 SYGVKD. The CDR3 spans 12 residues, from the cysteine through the phenylalanine. This entry keeps only the CDR3 DNA: 36 bases, framed from base 1. Trimming removed 3 bases from V and 2 bases from J, leaving 5 bases between the germline ends. With regard to this clonotype: Its cognate antigen has yet to be identified. Base qualities are not recorded, but no much larger clone differs from it by a single base.

The library was made by PCR. The instrument given in TCRdb is Illumina HiSeq 2000. The public reads were reanalyzed by TCRdb: fastp trimming at Q25, MiXCR alignment, in-frame beta chains only. Records with the same CDR3 protein are collapsed into one entry carrying the most frequent genes and DNA. The sample table holds some 90,000 distinct CDR3 sequences, of which roughly half were seen once. Roughly 9.1% of the sample goes to the ten largest clones. The chain uses TRBV10-3 and TRBJ2-7, with no confidently assigned D gene. The source material was blood. This sequence originates from a male donor in good health, serving as a control. The nucleotides read TGTGCCATCAGTGACGAAGCCTACGAGCAGTACTTC. Its protein product is CAISDEAYEQYF.